This TCR beta chain appears in the sequencing data of a study of technical replicates of blood from several donors. The germline CDR1 and CDR2 sequences are GTSNPN and SVGIG (reference sequence). Trimming left V 2 bases short and J 4 bases short, with 12 bases between. The CDR3 spans 14 residues. Sequenced by immunoSEQ multiplex PCR; TCRdb stores in-frame clones only, minus some. The table records about 78,000 clones, approximately 93% of them present only once. The chain couples TRBV30 to TRBJ1-5; possibly TRBD1 for D (5 bases). This TCR came from a human donor in good health. The sample taken for sequencing was T cells isolated from PBMCs. The CDR3 region is CAWSWRGQNQPQHF. In DNA, the CDR3 is TGTGCCTGGAGTTGGAGGGGCCAAAATCAGCCCCAGCATTTT.